Shown below are 4 T cell receptor beta chains from a single sample sequenced in a study of T cells in Graves' hyperthyroidism and ophthalmopathy (dated by TCRdb to the late 2010s). The library was obtained by multiplex PCR. TCRdb shows the sequencer as Illumina HiSeq 2000. The TCR beta CDR3 regions were amplified from RNA transcripts. A first-round RT-PCR of the TCR CDR3 used the HTBI primer set with the Qiagen OneStep RT-PCR kit. The raw public reads went through TCRdb reprocessing: fastp at Q25, MiXCR clone calling, in-frame beta chains kept. Merged by CDR3 protein, the rows form single entries marked with the most common genes and DNA. The sample table holds 350,000 or so distinct CDR3 sequences, of which 15% to 20% were seen once. Less than 20% of the sample goes to the ten largest clones. The sequencing input was blood. The origin of the receptors is a middle-aged woman with Graves' ophthalmopathy.

CDR3 nucleotides: TGTGCCAGCAGCACCAGGACCCGGGACAGCCTAAAGGAGCAGTACTTC. Its protein product is CASSTRTRDSLKEQYF. This sequence joins TRBV11-2 and TRBJ2-7; 7 positions agree with TRBD1. Looked up from germline, CDR1 is SGHAT and CDR2 is FQNNGV. With V trimmed by 5 bases and J by 7 bases, 17 bases remained unmatched. The CDR3 is 16 residues long.

With respect to this clonotype: The final CDR3 position lacks the conserved phenylalanine or tryptophan, pointing to a likely read error. This chain joins TRBV7-9 and TRBJ1-2; D unclear. This CDR3 has 12 residues. Trimming took 3 bases from V and 5 from J, leaving 7 bases between them. Germline lookup yields CDR1 SEHNR and CDR2 FQNEAQ (reference sequence). The CDR3 DNA follows: TGTGCCAGCAGCTTGCCTGGTTATGGCTACACCTCC. Protein sequence: CASSLPGYGYTS.

This clonotype was found many times. The CDR3 loop is CASSSPGHGGYTF. CDR3 in DNA: TGTGCCAGCAGCTCGCCGGGACATGGCGGCTACACCTTC. V usage is TRBV14 and J usage is TRBJ1-2; weak D call: TRBD1 (6 bases). The CDR3 contains 13 residues. Deletions cut 5 bases from V and 8 bases from J, with 15 bases between. Per germline, CDR1 SGHDN and CDR2 FVKESK.

There are many counts of this clonotype. This chain links TRBV20-1 with TRBJ2-7; D is unclear. V was clipped by 3 bases and J by 6 bases, with 18 bases between them. Germline V CDR1 and CDR2: DFQATT, SNEGSKA (reference sequence). CDR3 length equals 14 residues. The CDR3 nucleotides are TGCAGTGCTAGTTTTGGGCAAGTACTTACCGAGCAGTACTTC. Encoded protein: CSASFGQVLTEQYF.